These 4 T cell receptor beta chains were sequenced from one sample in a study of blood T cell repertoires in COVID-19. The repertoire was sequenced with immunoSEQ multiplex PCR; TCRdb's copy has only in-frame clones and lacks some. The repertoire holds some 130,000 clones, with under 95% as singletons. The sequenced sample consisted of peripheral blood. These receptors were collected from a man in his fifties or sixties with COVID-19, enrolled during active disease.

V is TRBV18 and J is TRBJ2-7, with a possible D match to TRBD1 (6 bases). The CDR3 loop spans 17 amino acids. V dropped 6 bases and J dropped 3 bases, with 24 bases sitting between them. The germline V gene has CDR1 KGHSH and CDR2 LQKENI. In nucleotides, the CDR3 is TGTGCCAGCTCTCTATTCCCTGCAGGGGACGCTGACTACGAGCAGTACTTC. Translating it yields CASSLFPAGDADYEQYF.

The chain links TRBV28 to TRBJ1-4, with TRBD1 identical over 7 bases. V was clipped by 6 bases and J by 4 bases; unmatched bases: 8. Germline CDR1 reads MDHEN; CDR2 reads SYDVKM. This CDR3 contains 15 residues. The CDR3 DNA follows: TGTGCCAGCAGCCGCCCGGGACAGCTTAATGAAAAACTGTTTTTT. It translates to CASSRPGQLNEKLFF.

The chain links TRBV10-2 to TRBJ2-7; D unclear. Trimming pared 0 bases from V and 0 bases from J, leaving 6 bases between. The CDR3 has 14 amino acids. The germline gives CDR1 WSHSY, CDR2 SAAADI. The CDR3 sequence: CASSESRYSYEQYF. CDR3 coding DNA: TGCGCCAGCAGTGAGTCGAGATACTCCTACGAGCAGTACTTC.

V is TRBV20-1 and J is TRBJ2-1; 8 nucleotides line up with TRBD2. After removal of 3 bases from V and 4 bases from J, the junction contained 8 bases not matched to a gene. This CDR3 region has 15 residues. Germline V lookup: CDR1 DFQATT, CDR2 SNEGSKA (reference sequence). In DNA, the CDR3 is TGCAGTGCTAGTTACAAGCGGGAGAAATACAATGAGCAGTTCTTC. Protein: CSASYKREKYNEQFF.